This entry describes one TCR beta chain. The data derive from a study of shared clonotypes between healthy human individuals. Study information: CD4 naive cells filled three plates per donor, CD4 memory three, CD8 naive two and CD8 memory one.

The assay was immunoSEQ multiplex PCR, and TCRdb's table has in-frame clones only and misses some. This table has more than 2,000,000 clones, approximately 93% appearing once. Sequenced: naive CD4+ T cells from PBMCs. Subset meaning: CD45RA+ positively selected. This sequence originates from a man between 18 and 29 years old in good health. Some clones in this sample may be carry-over from other donors' samples.

CDR3 sequence (DNA): TGTGCCAGCAGCCTTTTCCGGGACAGGGGGAATCAGCCCCAGCATTTT. This encodes CASSLFRDRGNQPQHF. This chain links TRBV28 with TRBJ1-5, with 11 bases lining up with TRBD1. V gave up 6 bases and J gave up 4 bases; unmatched junction bases: 8. The germline V gene has CDR1 MDHEN and CDR2 SYDVKM. CDR3 size: 16 residues.